Presented here are 17 T cell receptor beta chains from one specimen sequenced in a study of blood T cell repertoires in COVID-19. Assay used: immunoSEQ multiplex PCR; TCRdb lists only in-frame clones, some missing. Of 160,000 or so clones in the sample, approximately 79% were seen once. Input material: peripheral blood. These receptors all come from a woman aged 60 to 75 with COVID-19, enrolled during active disease.

The chain links TRBV28 to TRBJ1-6, with 9 bases lining up with TRBD1. The CDR3 contains 13 residues. V was clipped by 11 bases and J by 5 bases; unmatched bases: 4. Germline V gene sequence: CDR1 MDHEN, CDR2 SYDVKM. CDR3 bases: TGTGCCTGGGGGGACAGGGATAATTCACCCCTCCACTTT. Residues: CAWGDRDNSPLHF. The full variable domain, completed using reference TRBV28 and TRBJ1-6, is DVKVTQSSRYLVKRTGEKVFLECVQDMDHENMFWYRQDPGLGLRLIYFSYDVKMKEKGDIPEGYSVSREKKERFSLILESASTNQTSMYLCAWGDRDNSPLHFGNGTRLTVT.

This clone was counted at least ten times. In DNA, the CDR3 is TGTGCCAGTAGTAGGGGACTAGCGGGAGGTTCCTACGAGCAGTACTTC. Its protein is CASSRGLAGGSYEQYF. J is TRBJ2-7 and V is TRBV19, with 15 positions matching TRBD2. This CDR3 has 16 residues. The germline CDR1 and CDR2 sequences are LNHDA and SQIVND (reference sequence). V lost 4 bases, J lost 1 base, and 2 bases stayed unmatched.

The chain has TRBV27 and TRBJ1-1, with D perhaps TRBD1 (5 bases). With 6 bases removed from V and 3 bases from J, the gap between germline ends came to 14 bases. CDR1 is MNHEY, CDR2 SMNVEV, per germline (reference sequence). The CDR3 has 14 amino acids. The CDR3 loop reads CASRDLGGYTEAFF. The CDR3 region has the DNA TGTGCCAGCAGGGATTTGGGGGGTTACACTGAAGCTTTCTTT.

The gene calls are TRBV2 and TRBJ2-7; TRBD1 is a possible D gene (6 bases). V was pared by 5 bases and J by 12 bases, with 17 bases between. Per the germline V gene, CDR1 is SNHLY and CDR2 is FYNNEI. CDR3 length: 12 residues. The chain's CDR3 is CASSHLQGVAYV. The CDR3 nucleotides are TGTGCCAGCAGTCACCTACAGGGTGTCGCGTACGTC.

With regard to this clone: The junction shows a germline mismatch at one end, possibly a read error. The chain joins TRBV14 to TRBJ2-1; D uncertain. Germline V CDR1 and CDR2: SGHDN, FVKESK. The CDR3 is made up of 14 amino acids. The CDR3 bases are TGTGCCAGCAGCCAAGTGAACTACTACGATGAGCAGTTCTTC. Translation: CASSQVNYYDEQFF.

J is TRBJ1-3 and V is TRBV18; 7 nucleotides align to TRBD1. There are 16 residues in the CDR3. CDR1 and CDR2 from the germline V gene are KGHSH and LQKENI. The V and J ends lost 3 bases and 4 bases, in that order; junction bases with no gene match: 9. CDR3 DNA: TGTGCCAGCTCACCCGGATCGACAGGGAGGGGAAACACCATATATTTT. It codes for CASSPGSTGRGNTIYF.

The chain carries TRBV28 and TRBJ1-4, with 9 positions matching TRBD1. Germline values: CDR1 MDHEN, CDR2 SYDVKM. The junction had 3 bases not matched to a gene; V was cut back by 2 bases and J by 5 bases. The CDR3 is 15 amino acids. The CDR3 region is CASSLGTGYNEKLFF. For the CDR3, the DNA is TGTGCCAGCAGTTTAGGGACAGGGTACAATGAAAAACTGTTTTTT.

This chain uses TRBV25-1 with TRBJ2-1; D not certain. This CDR3 region has 10 residues. The V gene lost 10 bases and the J gene lost 4 bases, with 5 bases spanning the gap. Germline CDR1 and CDR2: MGHDK and SYGVNS. DNA for the CDR3: TGTGCCACCAAATACAATGAGCAGTTCTTC. Its translation: CATKYNEQFF.

CDR3 coding DNA: TGCAGCGTTGGGTCCGGGGGAGGCTACACCTTC. Translated, it gives CSVGSGGGYTF. The J gene is TRBJ1-2, the V gene TRBV29-1, with a tentative D call TRBD1 (5 bases). The CDR3 has 11 amino acids. Trimming took 4 bases from V and 8 from J, leaving 11 bases between them. Germline V gene data show CDR1 as SQVTM and CDR2 as ANQGSEA.

The chain links TRBV7-2 to TRBJ1-2; D not resolved. The CDR3 is 15 amino acids. Trimming took 1 base from V and 4 from J, leaving 13 bases between them. CDR1 and CDR2 from the germline V gene are SGHTA and FQGNSA. The CDR3 coding sequence is TGTGCCAGCAGCTTAGTGGTCAGTCGGGGCTATGGCTACACCTTC. Translation: CASSLVVSRGYGYTF.

The chain has TRBV18 and TRBJ1-6; D might be TRBD1 (6 bases). CDR1 is KGHSH, CDR2 LQKENI, per germline. V was trimmed by 4 bases and J by 8 bases, leaving 12 bases between them. CDR3 length: 14 amino acids. The CDR3 protein is CASSRTDMDSPLHF. The CDR3 nucleotides are TGTGCCAGCTCACGGACAGATATGGATTCACCCCTCCACTTT.

The gene calls are TRBV4-2 and TRBJ1-5; D is possibly TRBD1 (5 bases). Between the trimmed V and J ends, which lost 0 bases and 7 bases, there was a span of 19 bases. CDR1 is LGHNA, CDR2 YNFKEQ, per germline. The CDR3 is 17 residues long. The CDR3 sequence is CASSQDLAQGWGQPQHF. CDR3 in DNA: TGTGCCAGCAGCCAAGATCTCGCCCAGGGATGGGGCCAGCCCCAGCATTTT.

The CDR3 DNA reads TGTGCCAGCAGTTCTACCAATCAGCCCCAGCATTTT. Protein product: CASSSTNQPQHF. The rearrangement links TRBV6-2 or TRBV6-3 to TRBJ1-5; D ambiguous. V was shortened by 4 bases and J by 3 bases, with 4 bases between the two germline ends. The germline V gene encodes CDR1 MNHEY and CDR2 SVGEGT. The CDR3 runs to 12 residues.

The V and J genes are TRBV28 and TRBJ2-7; TRBD1 matches at 9 bases. CDR1 is MDHEN and CDR2 is SYDVKM in the germline V gene. The CDR3 is made up of 14 amino acids. J gave up 1 base and V 5 bases, and 3 bases lay outside the gene matches. CDR3 bases: TGTGCCAGCAGTCCAGACAGGGGGTCCTACGAGCAGTACGTC. This translates into CASSPDRGSYEQYV.

This clone was counted a few times. The rearrangement joins TRBV30 to TRBJ1-2, with D uncertain. The CDR3 runs to 13 residues. Germline CDR1 reads GTSNPN; CDR2 reads SVGIG (reference sequence). V was shortened by 2 bases and J by 2 bases, with 9 bases between the two germline ends. CDR3 loop: CAWSWATNYGYTF. In DNA, the CDR3 is TGTGCCTGGAGTTGGGCAACCAACTATGGCTACACCTTC.

This chain connects TRBV5-1 to TRBJ1-1, with 7 bases matching TRBD1. CDR1 is SGHRS and CDR2 is YFSETQ in the germline V gene. This CDR3 region has 15 residues. With V trimmed by 0 bases and J by 4 bases, 6 bases remained unmatched. This CDR3 is CASSLGGQLSTEAFF. CDR3 DNA sequence: TGCGCCAGCAGCTTGGGGGGACAGCTTTCCACTGAAGCTTTCTTT.

This clone appeared a few times. The chain has TRBV29-1 and TRBJ2-1, with 7 bases that match TRBD2. V shed 2 bases and J 1 base; nucleotides not matched to a gene: 5. CDR3 length equals 15 residues. The germline V gene encodes CDR1 SQVTM and CDR2 ANQGSEA. The CDR3 sequence is CSVEPLGRSYNEQFF. The CDR3 coding sequence is TGCAGCGTTGAACCCCTCGGGAGGTCCTACAATGAGCAGTTCTTC.